This T cell receptor (beta chain) was profiled in a study of healthy donors' naive CD4 and CD8 T cells. Study summary: Donors came from three age groups: 20-25, 40-50 and 60-70 years. Study-level points and caveats: Reportedly, most V and J gene segments showed naive CD4+ versus CD8+ bias. Negatively charged CDR3s marked CD8+ lineage; positively charged CDR3s marked CD4+ lineage.

In germline, CDR1 is MNHEY, CDR2 SVGAGI. This CDR3 comprises 13 residues. Trimming cost V 0 bases and J 5 bases, with 7 bases left between them. This clonotype has just a few counts. The antigen is unknown. TCR libraries were built from 500 to 550 ng of total RNA by linear amplification. MiXCR, run by TCRdb on the reads, gives a single entry per CDR3 protein. The data hold around 200,000 distinct CDR3 sequences, with around 70% observed a single time. This sequence was found in a pool of human donors in good health; the sample pools cells from several healthy donors. The chain combines TRBV6-5 with TRBJ1-1; D gene unclear. Material: naive CD4+ and CD8+ T cells sorted from blood, pooled from several donors. The CDR3 bases are TGTGCCAGCAGTTACTCGACGGATACTGAAGCTTTCTTT. This gives the protein CASSYSTDTEAFF.